The 29 T cell receptor beta chains listed next were all sequenced from one sample in a study of blood T cell repertoires in COVID-19. Repertoires were generated with immunoSEQ multiplex PCR, while TCRdb's copy carries only in-frame clones and drops some. The sample lists fewer than 400,000 clones; roughly 90% were seen once. The sequencing sample was made of PBMCs or T cells enriched from blood (not recorded which). These receptor sequences come from a woman aged 25 to 39 who had recovered from COVID-19.

The chain recombines TRBV4-1 with TRBJ1-1; D ambiguous. Germline V gene sequence: CDR1 MGHRA, CDR2 YSYEKL. V shed 0 bases and J shed 5 bases, with 4 bases lying between them. This CDR3 spans 12 amino acids. The CDR3 coding sequence is TGCGCCAGCAGCCAAGATCCAACTGAAGCTTTCTTT. Its protein is CASSQDPTEAFF.

This chain connects TRBV4-1 to TRBJ2-6; D gene unclear. This CDR3 is built from 17 residues. Trimming removed 1 base at V and 2 bases at J, with 12 bases between. Germline lookup yields CDR1 MGHRA and CDR2 YSYEKL. As DNA, the CDR3 is TGCGCCAGCAGCCAAGGGATGAATGCGGCTGGGGCCAACGTCCTGACTTTC. This gives the protein CASSQGMNAAGANVLTF.

V is TRBV10-1 and J is TRBJ2-1, with TRBD2 matching 10 bases. The CDR3 is 20 amino acids. V dropped 5 bases and J dropped 2; count of bases not matched to a gene: 18. Germline V gene sequence: CDR1 WNHNN, CDR2 SYGVQD (reference sequence). The CDR3 DNA reads TGCGCCAGCAGTCCCACCTTTAGCGGGGGGCCTTCTCCTCCCTACAATGAGCAGTTCTTC. Translating it yields CASSPTFSGGPSPPYNEQFF.

The V and J genes are TRBV19 and TRBJ2-5; 14 bases agree with TRBD2. With 3 bases clipped from V and 4 bases from J, the junction kept 4 bases outside the gene matches. The CDR3 loop spans 16 amino acids. CDR1 is LNHDA, CDR2 SQIVND, per germline (reference sequence). The CDR3 nucleotides read TGTGCCAGTAGTATGACTAGCGGGGGGGACTTAGAGACCCAGTACTTC. It is translated as CASSMTSGGDLETQYF.

The genes are TRBV7-2 and TRBJ2-2; 9 positions agree with TRBD2. J was trimmed by 1 base and V by 5 bases; bases with no gene match: 14. CDR1 and CDR2 from the germline V gene are SGHTA and FQGNSA. The CDR3 totals 19 residues. The CDR3 reads CASSRMAASGILNTGELFF. The CDR3 region has the DNA TGTGCCAGCAGCCGCATGGCGGCTAGCGGGATCTTGAACACCGGGGAGCTGTTTTTT.

The J gene is TRBJ1-1, the V gene TRBV11-2, with 7 bases aligning to TRBD1. Germline trimming cut 5 bases from V and 2 bases from J; bases unmatched to any gene: 8. The CDR3 covers 15 residues. Germline values: CDR1 SGHAT, CDR2 FQNNGV. The CDR3 here is CASSLMGTANTEAFF. As DNA, the CDR3 is TGTGCCAGCAGCCTGATGGGGACAGCAAACACTGAAGCTTTCTTT.

The V and J genes are TRBV6-1 and TRBJ1-2, with D perhaps TRBD1 (5 bases). Trimming shortened V by 3 bases and J by 4 bases, and 6 bases separated the two germline ends. The CDR3 runs 12 residues. Germline values: CDR1 MNHNS, CDR2 SASEGT. As DNA, the CDR3 is TGTGCCAGCAGTGACAGGGTCTATGGCTACACCTTC. Its protein is CASSDRVYGYTF.

The genes are TRBV6-5 and TRBJ2-7; 7 bases line up with TRBD1. Germline V gives CDR1 MNHEY, CDR2 SVGAGI. The CDR3 has 11 amino acids. Trimming took 6 bases from V and 7 from J; bases not matched to a gene: 3. The CDR3 coding sequence is TGTGCCAGCAGAGTGGACAGGGAGCAGTACTTC. Its translation: CASRVDREQYF.

This chain uses TRBV5-3 with TRBJ1-6; D remains ambiguous. TRBV5-3 is placed among ORFs of uncertain function. Trimming left V 2 bases short and J 10 bases short, with 13 bases between. CDR3 size: 14 residues. CDR3 in amino acids: CARSFPNRSSPLHF. The CDR3 region has the DNA TGTGCCAGAAGCTTTCCTAACCGGTCCTCACCCCTCCACTTT.

V usage is TRBV6-2 or TRBV6-3 and J usage is TRBJ1-5; 8 nucleotides line up with TRBD1. With 5 bases clipped from V and 1 base from J, the junction kept 4 bases outside the gene matches. Germline V gene data show CDR1 as MNHEY and CDR2 as SVGEGT. This CDR3 is built from 15 residues. CDR3 loop: CASSRTGMSNQPQHF. CDR3 DNA: TGTGCCAGCAGTCGGACAGGGATGAGCAATCAGCCCCAGCATTTT.

The CDR3, as DNA: TGTGCCAGTAGTATCTGGTTCAGGGGGGATGGCTACACCTTC. Its translation: CASSIWFRGDGYTF. This rearrangement joins TRBV19 to TRBJ1-2; 7 positions agree with TRBD1. Germline CDR1 is LNHDA and CDR2 is SQIVND (reference sequence). The V segment lost 3 bases and the J segment 6 bases; nucleotides outside the gene matches: 7. The CDR3 extends over 14 amino acids.

This chain joins TRBV28 and TRBJ1-2, with a tentative D call TRBD1 (6 bases). CDR3 length: 13 amino acids. From germline, CDR1 is MDHEN and CDR2 SYDVKM. V lost 5 bases and J lost 2, with 9 bases in between. The DNA for the CDR3 is TGTGCCAGCAGTCACAGGGAAAACTATGGCTACACCTTC. This encodes CASSHRENYGYTF.

This sequence joins TRBV3-1 (or the pseudogene TRBV3-2) and TRBJ1-1; D gene unclear. Trimming removed 5 bases from V and 0 bases from J, with 10 bases in between. In germline, CDR1 is LGHDT, CDR2 YNNKEL (reference sequence). The CDR3 sequence is 14 residues long. The CDR3 sequence: CASSSPGMNTEAFF. As DNA, the CDR3 is TGTGCCAGCAGCTCCCCGGGAATGAACACTGAAGCTTTCTTT.

This clone was seen only once. The chain carries TRBV10-3 and TRBJ2-1; tentatively, D is TRBD2 (6 bases). Trimming took 8 bases from V and 1 from J, leaving 21 bases between them. The CDR3 runs 17 residues. From germline, CDR1 is ENHRY and CDR2 SYGVKD. CDR3 bases: TGTGCCATCGCTTCTCGGGTTAGCGGTCTGTCCTACAATGAGCAGTTCTTC. Translated: CAIASRVSGLSYNEQFF.

The chain links TRBV6-4 to TRBJ1-3; D not resolved. V was clipped by 5 bases and J by 0 bases, with 14 bases between them. The germline gives CDR1 MRHNA, CDR2 SNTAGT. CDR3 size: 16 residues. The CDR3: CASSTRFRLSGNTIYF. In DNA form, the CDR3 reads TGTGCCAGCAGTACCAGGTTCAGGCTCTCTGGAAACACCATATATTTT.

This chain connects TRBV18 to TRBJ2-7; 7 bases fit TRBD1. There are 14 residues in the CDR3. Germline CDR1 and CDR2: KGHSH and LQKENI. V was clipped by 6 bases and J by 1 base; unmatched bases: 6. The CDR3 DNA reads as TGTGCCAGCTCCCCCGGGACAGAGTCCTACGAGCAGTACTTC. This encodes CASSPGTESYEQYF. The full variable domain, its missing parts supplied by reference TRBV18 and TRBJ2-7, is NAGVMQNPRHLVRRRGQEARLRCSPMKGHSHVYWYRQLPEEGLKFMVYLQKENIIDESGMPKERFSAEFPKEGPSILRIQQVVRGDSAAYFCASSPGTESYEQYFGPGTRLTVT.

This clone has just one count. The chain employs TRBV10-3 and TRBJ2-2; possible D gene TRBD2, 6 bases. The germline V gene encodes CDR1 ENHRY and CDR2 SYGVKD. The V end lost 8 bases, the J end lost 5 bases, and 15 bases lay between the germline ends. The CDR3 has 14 amino acids. The CDR3 loop is CAIGRDFKTGELFF. The DNA for the CDR3 is TGTGCCATCGGCCGGGACTTTAAGACCGGGGAGCTGTTTTTT.

The V call is TRBV2, the J call TRBJ2-4, with TRBD2 identical over 9 bases. This CDR3 spans 14 amino acids. The germline V gene has CDR1 SNHLY and CDR2 FYNNEI. J was trimmed by 7 bases and V by 4 bases; bases with no gene match: 5. CDR3 protein: CASSVAGGGNIQYF. The CDR3 DNA reads TGTGCCAGCAGTGTTGCGGGAGGGGGTAACATTCAGTACTTC.

V usage is TRBV7-9 and J usage is TRBJ2-4; the match to TRBD1 covers 7 bases. In germline, CDR1 is SEHNR, CDR2 FQNEAQ (reference sequence). This CDR3 has 15 residues. V dropped 5 bases and J dropped 5; count of bases not matched to a gene: 9. CDR3 loop: CASSAPTGWENIQYF. DNA of the CDR3: TGTGCCAGCAGCGCCCCGACAGGGTGGGAAAACATTCAGTACTTC. Variable domain in full (rest from reference TRBV7-9 and TRBJ2-4): DTGVSQNPRHKITKRGQNVTFRCDPISEHNRLYWYRQTLGQGPEFLTYFQNEAQLEKSRLLSDRFSAERPKGSFSTLEIQRTEQGDSAMYLCASSAPTGWENIQYFGAGTRLSVL.

This sequence joins TRBV5-4 and TRBJ2-1; 7 nucleotides agree with TRBD1. The germline gives CDR1 SGHNT, CDR2 YYREEE (reference sequence). Unmatched junction bases numbered 3, after V lost 3 bases and J lost 3 bases. This CDR3 spans 14 amino acids. CDR3 DNA sequence: TGTGCCAGCAGCTCCGGGACAGTCTACAATGAGCAGTTCTTC. Translation gives CASSSGTVYNEQFF.

This chain joins TRBV7-3 and TRBJ2-1; 9 bases are a match to TRBD1. The germline gives CDR1 SGHTA, CDR2 FQGTGA. Trimming at V came to 3 bases and at J to 4 bases, leaving 10 bases not matched to a gene. The CDR3 has 17 residues. The chain's CDR3 is CASSLQPGTGFYNEQFF. As DNA, the CDR3 is TGTGCCAGCAGCTTGCAACCCGGGACAGGGTTTTACAATGAGCAGTTCTTC. The variable domain in full, with the rest retrieved from reference TRBV7-3 and TRBJ2-1, is GAGVSQTPSNKVTEKGKYVELRCDPISGHTALYWYRQSLGQGPEFLIYFQGTGAADDSGLPNDRFFAVRPEGSVSTLKIQRTERGDSAVYLCASSLQPGTGFYNEQFFGPGTRLTVL.

The gene calls are TRBV6-6 and TRBJ1-2; TRBD1 might be the D (6 bases). Germline CDR1 and CDR2: MNHNY and SVGAGI (reference sequence). The CDR3 runs to 15 residues. The V end lost 7 bases, the J end lost 4 bases, and 19 bases lay between the germline ends. The CDR3: CASNKGGGDAYGYTF. CDR3 sequence (DNA): TGTGCCAGCAACAAGGGAGGGGGAGATGCCTATGGCTACACCTTC.

The rearrangement joins TRBV5-6 to TRBJ2-5; 9 bases fit TRBD2. The CDR3 contains 17 residues. Germline trimming cut 2 bases from V and 1 base from J; bases unmatched to any gene: 9. CDR1 is SGHDT, CDR2 YYEEEE, per germline. DNA for the CDR3: TGTGCCAGCAGCTTTAGTCTAGCGGGGCTCGTCCAAGAGACCCAGTACTTC. Residues: CASSFSLAGLVQETQYF. The complete variable domain, with remaining parts taken from reference TRBV5-6 and TRBJ2-5, reads DAGVTQSPTHLIKTRGQQVTLRCSPKSGHDTVSWYQQALGQGPQFIFQYYEEEERQRGNFPDRFSGHQFPNYSSELNVNALLLGDSALYLCASSFSLAGLVQETQYFGPGTRLLVL.

The chain recombines TRBV4-3 with TRBJ2-3; no definite D call. Trimming left V 4 bases short and J 3 bases short, with 5 bases between. The CDR3 extends over 12 amino acids. The germline V gene encodes CDR1 LGHNA and CDR2 YSLEER. The CDR3 sequence is CASSPRTDTQYF. For the CDR3, the DNA is TGCGCCAGCAGCCCCAGGACAGATACGCAGTATTTT.

V is TRBV2 and J is TRBJ1-6; possibly TRBD1 for D (6 bases). CDR3 length: 14 residues. CDR1 is SNHLY, CDR2 FYNNEI, per germline. Between the trimmed V and J ends, which lost 6 bases and 7 bases, there was a span of 13 bases. The CDR3 DNA is TGTGCCAGCAGATCCACAGGGCCCAATTCACCCCTCCACTTT. Amino acids: CASRSTGPNSPLHF. Drawing the rest from reference TRBV2 and TRBJ1-6, the complete variable domain is EPEVTQTPSHQVTQMGQEVILRCVPISNHLYFYWYRQILGQKVEFLVSFYNNEISEKSEIFDDQFSVERPDGSNFTLKIRSTKLEDSAMYFCASRSTGPNSPLHFGNGTRLTVT.

The chain links TRBV7-2 to TRBJ1-1, with D unclear. Deletions cut 5 bases from V and 6 bases from J, with 16 bases between. There are 14 residues in the CDR3. Germline-derived CDR1 and CDR2 are SGHTA and FQGNSA. The CDR3 protein is CASSPRGMSAEAFF. The CDR3 DNA is TGTGCCAGCAGCCCCCGAGGTATGAGCGCTGAAGCTTTCTTT.

The chain couples TRBV19 to TRBJ2-7; the match to TRBD1 covers 7 bases. J was trimmed by 6 bases and V by 3 bases; bases with no gene match: 11. The length of the CDR3 is 15 residues. Germline lookup yields CDR1 LNHDA and CDR2 SQIVND (reference sequence). CDR3 DNA: TGTGCCAGTAGTATCAGGGGGAGCACCCCTCTCGAGCAGTACTTC. This codes for CASSIRGSTPLEQYF.

The V call is TRBV29-1, the J call TRBJ2-7, with TRBD1 as a possible D gene (6 bases). Trimming shortened V by 7 bases and J by 3 bases, and 25 bases separated the two germline ends. Germline-derived CDR1 and CDR2 are SQVTM and ANQGSEA. This CDR3 has 16 amino acids. The CDR3 is CSASGQLEFQGYEQYF. CDR3 in DNA: TGCAGCGCTTCTGGACAGCTCGAATTCCAAGGCTACGAGCAGTACTTC.

The chain recombines TRBV28 with TRBJ2-3; TRBD1 aligns across 8 bases. This CDR3 contains 13 residues. From germline, CDR1 is MDHEN and CDR2 SYDVKM. The V gene end was trimmed by 5 bases and the J gene end by 4 bases; junction bases not matched to a gene: 2. The CDR3 DNA follows: TGTGCCAGCAGTGTACAGGGGGCAGATACGCAGTATTTT. It yields the protein CASSVQGADTQYF.